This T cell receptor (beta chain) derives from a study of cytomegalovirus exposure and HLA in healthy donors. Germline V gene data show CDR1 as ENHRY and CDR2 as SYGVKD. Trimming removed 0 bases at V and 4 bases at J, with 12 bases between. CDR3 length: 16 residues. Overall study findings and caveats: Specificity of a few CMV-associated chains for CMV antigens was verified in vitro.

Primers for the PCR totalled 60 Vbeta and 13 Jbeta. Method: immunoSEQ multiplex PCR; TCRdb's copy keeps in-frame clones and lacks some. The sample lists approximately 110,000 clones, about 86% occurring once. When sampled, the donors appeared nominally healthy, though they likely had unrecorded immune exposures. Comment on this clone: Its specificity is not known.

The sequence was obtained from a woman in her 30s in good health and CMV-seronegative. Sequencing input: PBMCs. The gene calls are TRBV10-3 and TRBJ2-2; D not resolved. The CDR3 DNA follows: TGTGCCATCAGTGAGTCACCCGCGCTACGCACCGGGGAGCTGTTTTTT. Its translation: CAISESPALRTGELFF.